This T cell receptor beta chain was profiled in a study of shared clonotypes between healthy human individuals. Across the whole study: Each donor's CD4 naive and CD4 memory cells filled three plates apiece, CD8 naive two, and CD8 memory one. Points from the study as a whole: A small donor pool kept down the genetic and exposure-history diversity that was represented.

As concerns this clone: Its antigen remains unidentified.

Measured with immunoSEQ multiplex PCR; TCRdb has only the in-frame clones, and not every one. Seen here are roughly 2 million clones, 90% to 95% observed once, and the top ten hold 0.13%. The source is a man between 18 and 29 years old in good health. Sequenced input: naive CD4+ T cells sorted from blood. As for subset: CD45RA+ positively selected.

This CDR3 is CASMKAPNTEAFF. CDR3 coding DNA: TGTGCCAGCATGAAGGCACCGAACACTGAAGCTTTCTTT. This chain connects TRBV2 to TRBJ1-1; D not certain. Germline CDR1 reads SNHLY; CDR2 reads FYNNEI. Trimming took 7 bases from V and 1 from J, leaving 10 bases between them. This CDR3 comprises 13 residues.